These 6 T cell receptor beta chains originate from one sample sequenced in a study of T cell responses to AZD1222 COVID-19 vaccine (dated by TCRdb to the early 2020s). The time point tag for this specimen amounts to: about 28 days (+/-7) after the second vaccine dose. Interpreted using the paper, the treatment or condition label stands for: meningococcal conjugate vaccine given as trial control. Library preparation was by the immunoSEQ multiplex PCR assay. What TCRdb holds here is the immuneACCESS table cut down to in-frame rearrangements. Part of the clones is not present; checked against another copy, under half of the missing clones reflect an unresolved V gene, and the others are unexplained. Recorded for this sample are under 45,000 clones; 88% of them occurred a single time. Together, the top ten hold 26% of the sample. The sequencing used peripheral blood, collected 28 days after the second dose of the MenACWY control vaccine. The receptors here all came from an adult who received the MenACWY meningococcal vaccine as a control.

This clone was detected once. The CDR3 DNA follows: TGTGCCAGCACAAAGACAGGGGAAGAGACCCAGTACTTC. Translating gives CASTKTGEETQYF. The chain uses TRBV12-3 or TRBV12-4 and TRBJ2-5, with 8 positions matching TRBD1. V was pared by 7 bases and J by 3 bases, with 4 bases of the junction left unmatched. This CDR3 has 13 amino acids.

In DNA, the CDR3 is TGTGCCAGCTCACCACCGAACATTGTCCCCAATGAGCAGTTCTTC. Its protein is CASSPPNIVPNEQFF. The chain employs TRBV18 and TRBJ2-1; D not certain. The length of the CDR3 is 15 residues. CDR1 KGHSH and CDR2 LQKENI come from the germline V gene. Trimming cost V 0 bases and J 6 bases, with 12 bases left between them. Full variable domain (remainder filled in from reference TRBV18 and TRBJ2-1): NAGVMQNPRHLVRRRGQEARLRCSPMKGHSHVYWYRQLPEEGLKFMVYLQKENIIDESGMPKERFSAEFPKEGPSILRIQQVVRGDSAAYFCASSPPNIVPNEQFFGPGTRLTVL.

In the case of this clone: The identical CDR3 is also encoded by other nucleotide sequences in the sample. V and J are TRBV19 and TRBJ1-5; the match to TRBD1 covers 8 bases. Trimming cost V 4 bases and J 1 base; bases outside gene matches: 3. Looked up from germline, CDR1 is LNHDA and CDR2 is SQIVND (reference sequence). CDR3 length equals 15 residues. The CDR3 DNA is TGTGCCAGTAGTAGAGGACAGGGAAGCAATCAGCCCCAGCATTTT. This translates into CASSRGQGSNQPQHF.

The chain's CDR3 is CATSDLRGGHGYTF. In DNA form, the CDR3 reads TGTGCCACCAGTGATTTGCGCGGGGGCCATGGCTACACCTTC. The chain joins TRBV24-1 to TRBJ1-2; D perhaps matches TRBD1 (6 bases). CDR1 is KGHDR, CDR2 SFDVKD, per germline. The V end was cut by 0 bases, the J end by 6 bases, with 10 bases between. There are 14 residues in the CDR3.

This chain uses TRBV7-6 with TRBJ2-7; TRBD2 matches 8 bases. In germline, CDR1 is SGHVS, CDR2 FNYEAQ. The CDR3 has 17 residues. V lost 5 bases, J lost 5 bases, and 17 bases stayed unmatched. Written as DNA, the CDR3 is TGTGCCAGCAGCCTGCAAGGAGCGGGAGTAGGGGTCCACGAGCAGTACTTC. This encodes CASSLQGAGVGVHEQYF. Full variable domain (remainder filled in from reference TRBV7-6 and TRBJ2-7): GAGVSQSPRYKVTKRGQDVALRCDPISGHVSLYWYRQALGQGPEFLTYFNYEAQQDKSGLPNDRFSAERPEGSISTLTIQRTEQRDSAMYRCASSLQGAGVGVHEQYFGPGTRLTVT.

This chain links TRBV2 with TRBJ2-2; D gene unclear. From germline, CDR1 is SNHLY and CDR2 FYNNEI. V lost 9 bases to trimming and J lost 0 bases, with 8 bases between them. This CDR3 region has 13 residues. The CDR3 DNA sequence: TGTGCCAGTGGGCTAGCGAACACCGGGGAGCTGTTTTTT. Amino acid sequence: CASGLANTGELFF.